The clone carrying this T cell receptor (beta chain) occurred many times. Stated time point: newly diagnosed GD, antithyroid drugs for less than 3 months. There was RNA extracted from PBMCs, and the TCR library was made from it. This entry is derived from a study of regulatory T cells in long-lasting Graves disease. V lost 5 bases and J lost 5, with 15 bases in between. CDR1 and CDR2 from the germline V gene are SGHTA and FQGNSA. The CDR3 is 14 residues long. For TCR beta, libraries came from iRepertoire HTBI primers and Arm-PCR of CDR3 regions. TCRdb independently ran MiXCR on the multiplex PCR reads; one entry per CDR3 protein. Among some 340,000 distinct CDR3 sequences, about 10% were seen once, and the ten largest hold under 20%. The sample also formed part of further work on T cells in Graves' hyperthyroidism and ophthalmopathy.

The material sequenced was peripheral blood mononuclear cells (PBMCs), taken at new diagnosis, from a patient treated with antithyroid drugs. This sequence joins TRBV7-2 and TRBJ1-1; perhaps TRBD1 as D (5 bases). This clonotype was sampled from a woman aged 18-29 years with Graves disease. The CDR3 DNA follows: TGTGCCAGCAGCCCAGAATGGCAGGGTACTGAAGCTTTCTTT. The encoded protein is CASSPEWQGTEAFF.